Listed below are T cell receptor beta chains from one sample, sequenced in a study of identifying expanded T cells in peripheral blood. Profiled with immunoSEQ multiplex PCR; TCRdb holds only in-frame clones, not every one. The sample contains roughly 96,000 clones, around 90% of which appear only once. Sequenced sample: blood. All receptors derive from a person aged 18 to 75 in good health. Both conserved end residues are part of each CDR3. The D gene is left open where the match is weak. Size is omitted from some rows. Given values are once, few, many or a class for expanded clones.

size: NA
V: TRBV5-1
J: TRBJ2-3
D: NA
DNA: TGCGCCAGCAGCCTTCGACCCACAGGGCCTGGTGGCACAGATACGCAGTATTTT
CDR3: CASSLRPTGPGGTDTQYF

size: NA
V: TRBV6-6
J: TRBJ2-7
D: NA
DNA: TGTGCCAGCAGTTCCCTAACCTACGAGCAGTACTTC
CDR3: CASSSLTYEQYF

size: NA
V: TRBV15
J: TRBJ1-1
D: NA
DNA: TGTGCCACCAGCCGCCGTATGAACACTGAAGCTTTCTTT
CDR3: CATSRRMNTEAFF

size: NA
V: TRBV10-3
J: TRBJ2-3
D: TRBD2
DNA: TGTGCCATCAGGGAGACTAGCCGAACGAGCACAGATACGCAGTATTTT
CDR3: CAIRETSRTSTDTQYF

size: NA
V: TRBV11-3
J: TRBJ2-2
D: TRBD1
DNA: TGTGCCAGCAGCTTCTTGGTACAGGGGGCCGGGGAGCTGTTTTTT
CDR3: CASSFLVQGAGELFF

size: NA
V: TRBV9
J: TRBJ2-2
D: TRBD1
DNA: TGTGCCAGCAGCGTAGGACAGGGTAGAGCCGGGGAGCTGTTTTTT
CDR3: CASSVGQGRAGELFF

size: NA
V: TRBV5-4
J: TRBJ2-2
D: TRBD2
DNA: TGTGCCAGCAGCGTCCGACTAGCGGGAGATCAAACCGGGGAGCTGTTTTTT
CDR3: CASSVRLAGDQTGELFF

size: NA
V: TRBV4-1
J: TRBJ2-3
D: NA
DNA: TGCGCCAGCAGCGTGCCCGGGGAATATACGCAGTATTTT
CDR3: CASSVPGEYTQYF

size: NA
V: TRBV14
J: TRBJ2-7
D: NA
DNA: TGTGCCAGCAGCCAAGATCAGGGTACAGGGTTTACGGGTGAGCAGTACTTC
CDR3: CASSQDQGTGFTGEQYF

size: NA
V: TRBV28
J: TRBJ1-2
D: NA
DNA: TGTGCCAGCGTTGGGACACCCACCTCCTATGGCTACACCTTC
CDR3: CASVGTPTSYGYTF

size: NA
V: TRBV29-1
J: TRBJ2-3
D: NA
DNA: TGCAGCGTTCGGCCATTCAGAACAGATACGCAGTATTTT
CDR3: CSVRPFRTDTQYF

size: NA
V: TRBV11-3
J: TRBJ2-1
D: NA
DNA: TGTGCCAGCAGCTTAGATCGGGACACTTTCTACAATGAGCAGTTCTTC
CDR3: CASSLDRDTFYNEQFF

size: NA
V: TRBV5-6
J: TRBJ2-5
D: NA
DNA: TGTGCCAGCAGCTTGGATGTGTCAGAGACCCAGTACTTC
CDR3: CASSLDVSETQYF

size: NA
V: TRBV6-5
J: TRBJ2-7
D: NA
DNA: TGTGCCAGCAGTCCCACAGTCAGGGATTACGAGCAGTACTTC
CDR3: CASSPTVRDYEQYF

size: once
V: TRBV4-1
J: TRBJ1-5
D: TRBD1
DNA: TGCGCCAGCAGCCAAGATGGGACAGACTATCAGCCCCAGCATTTT
CDR3: CASSQDGTDYQPQHF

size: NA
V: TRBV19
J: TRBJ1-2
D: NA
DNA: TGTGCCAGTTCAGGGGTCGGCTACACCTTC
CDR3: CASSGVGYTF

size: NA
V: TRBV4-1
J: TRBJ1-2
D: NA
DNA: TGCGCCAGCAGCCAACGACTGATCGAAGCTGATGGCTACACCTTC
CDR3: CASSQRLIEADGYTF

size: NA
V: TRBV6-4
J: TRBJ2-2
D: TRBD2
DNA: TGTGCCAGCAGTGACTCCGGACTAGTTCCCACCGGGGAGCTGTTTTTT
CDR3: CASSDSGLVPTGELFF

size: few
V: TRBV27
J: TRBJ1-5
D: NA
DNA: TGTGCCAGCAGTTCCGACGCCGTGAGGCAGCCCCAGCATTTT
CDR3: CASSSDAVRQPQHF

size: few
V: TRBV2
J: TRBJ1-2
D: NA
DNA: TGTGCCAGCAGTGAAGTGCGAGGCTATGGCTACACCTTC
CDR3: CASSEVRGYGYTF

size: NA
V: TRBV19
J: TRBJ1-1
D: TRBD1
DNA: TGTGCCAGTACCCTGGGACAGCTCCTGAACACTGAAGCTTTCTTT
CDR3: CASTLGQLLNTEAFF

size: NA
V: TRBV9
J: TRBJ1-2
D: NA
DNA: TGTGCCAGCAGCGGAATCGGAGGGGATCGCTATGGCTACACCTTC
CDR3: CASSGIGGDRYGYTF

size: NA
V: TRBV18
J: TRBJ1-5
D: NA
DNA: TGTGCCAGCTCTTTCGGAGGAGTAAGCAATCAGCCCCAGCATTTT
CDR3: CASSFGGVSNQPQHF

size: NA
V: TRBV13
J: TRBJ1-2
D: NA
DNA: TGTGCCAGCAGCTTAGGTAGGGTCAGAACCTATGGCTACACCTTC
CDR3: CASSLGRVRTYGYTF

size: NA
V: TRBV10-3
J: TRBJ2-7
D: NA
DNA: TGTGCCATCAAGGGAGAGGGCGGCCTCTCCTACGAGCAGTACTTC
CDR3: CAIKGEGGLSYEQYF

size: NA
V: TRBV2
J: TRBJ2-7
D: NA
DNA: TGTGCCAGCACCGGTTGGGGTAGCGAGCAGTACTTC
CDR3: CASTGWGSEQYF

size: NA
V: TRBV11-3
J: TRBJ2-1
D: NA
DNA: TGTGCCAGCAGCTTAAACAGCTATAGTCCAGGGGTGAATGAGCAGTTCTTC
CDR3: CASSLNSYSPGVNEQFF

size: NA
V: TRBV7-9
J: TRBJ1-5
D: NA
DNA: TGTGCCAGCAGCTTAGTCACCCGGACAGACAGCAATCAGCCCCAGCATTTT
CDR3: CASSLVTRTDSNQPQHF

size: few
V: TRBV7-9
J: TRBJ2-1
D: TRBD2
DNA: TGTGCCAGCAGCTTAGGGACTAGCGAGCACAATGAGCAGTTCTTC
CDR3: CASSLGTSEHNEQFF

size: NA
V: TRBV29-1
J: TRBJ1-2
D: TRBD1
DNA: TGCAGCGTTATTGACAGGGACGACTATGGCTACACCTTC
CDR3: CSVIDRDDYGYTF

size: NA
V: TRBV7-3
J: TRBJ2-7
D: TRBD1
DNA: TGTGCCAGCAGCTCGACCGGGACAGGGAAGCAGTACTTC
CDR3: CASSSTGTGKQYF

size: NA
V: TRBV19
J: TRBJ1-3
D: TRBD1
DNA: TGTGCCAGTAGTGATCACAGGGGAATCGGAAACACCATATATTTT
CDR3: CASSDHRGIGNTIYF

size: NA
V: TRBV11-2
J: TRBJ1-3
D: NA
DNA: TGTGCCAGCAGCTTCCGGGATGGAAACACCATATATTTT
CDR3: CASSFRDGNTIYF

size: NA
V: TRBV29-1
J: TRBJ1-2
D: TRBD1
DNA: TGCAGCGTTGGGGGACAGGGGGCAAGCCGGGCCTTC
CDR3: CSVGGQGASRAF

size: NA
V: TRBV18
J: TRBJ1-1
D: NA
DNA: TGTGCCAGCTCACGTGGGGGGGACACTGAAGCTTTCTTT
CDR3: CASSRGGDTEAFF

size: NA
V: TRBV29-1
J: TRBJ1-1
D: NA
DNA: TGCAGCGTGCGCAGTGTGGAGATGAACACTGAAGCTTTCTTT
CDR3: CSVRSVEMNTEAFF

size: NA
V: TRBV19
J: TRBJ1-4
D: TRBD1
DNA: TGTGCCAGTAGTACTCGGGACAGGAGCCTTAATGAAAAACTGTTTTTT
CDR3: CASSTRDRSLNEKLFF

size: NA
V: TRBV30
J: TRBJ2-3
D: TRBD2
DNA: TGTGCCTGGAGCGGGACTAGCGGAACAGATACGCAGTATTTT
CDR3: CAWSGTSGTDTQYF

size: once
V: TRBV19
J: TRBJ2-5
D: TRBD1
DNA: TGTGCCAGTAGTTCGCCGGGACAGGGGAAGGAGACCCAGTACTTC
CDR3: CASSSPGQGKETQYF

size: NA
V: TRBV11-2
J: TRBJ1-1
D: TRBD1
DNA: TGTGCCAGCAGCCCGTCCGGGACAGAGAACACTGAAGCTTTCTTT
CDR3: CASSPSGTENTEAFF

size: once
V: TRBV7-9
J: TRBJ1-2
D: NA
DNA: TGTGCCAGCAGCTTAGCGGGGGCCATAAACTATGGCTACACCTTC
CDR3: CASSLAGAINYGYTF

size: once
V: TRBV20-1
J: TRBJ1-2
D: NA
DNA: TGCAGTGCCGCGAGTAACTATGGCTACACCTTC
CDR3: CSAASNYGYTF

size: NA
V: TRBV5-1
J: TRBJ1-1
D: TRBD1
DNA: TGCGCCAGCAGCTCTGGACAGGGGGGATTCAACACTGAAGCTTTCTTT
CDR3: CASSSGQGGFNTEAFF

size: once
V: TRBV6-1
J: TRBJ2-5
D: NA
DNA: TGTGCCAGCAGAGGGCTAAACCAAGAGACCCAGTACTTC
CDR3: CASRGLNQETQYF

size: NA
V: TRBV18
J: TRBJ2-7
D: NA
DNA: TGTGCCAGCTCACCGCAGGACAGCTCCTACGAGCAGTACTTC
CDR3: CASSPQDSSYEQYF

size: NA
V: TRBV19
J: TRBJ2-3
D: TRBD1
DNA: TGTGCCAGTAGCTCCGACAGGGGGGTCGGTCTGACAGATACGCAGTATTTT
CDR3: CASSSDRGVGLTDTQYF

size: NA
V: TRBV6-5
J: TRBJ2-1
D: NA
DNA: TGTGCCAGCAGTTATCCGGCGGCCAGGGGCGAGCAGTTCTTC
CDR3: CASSYPAARGEQFF

size: NA
V: TRBV2
J: TRBJ1-6
D: TRBD1
DNA: TGTGCCAGCAGAATGGACAGGGGACATTCACCCCTCCACTTT
CDR3: CASRMDRGHSPLHF